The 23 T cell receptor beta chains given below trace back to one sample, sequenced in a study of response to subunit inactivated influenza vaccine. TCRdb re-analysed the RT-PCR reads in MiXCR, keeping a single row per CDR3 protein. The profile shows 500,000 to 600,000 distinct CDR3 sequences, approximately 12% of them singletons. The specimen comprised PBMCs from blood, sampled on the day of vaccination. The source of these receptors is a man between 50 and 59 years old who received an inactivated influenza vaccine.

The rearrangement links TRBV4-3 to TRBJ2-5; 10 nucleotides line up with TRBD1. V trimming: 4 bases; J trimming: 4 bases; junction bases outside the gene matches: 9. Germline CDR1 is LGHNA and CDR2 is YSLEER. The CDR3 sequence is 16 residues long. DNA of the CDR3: TGCGCCAGCAGCCTGAACTACCGGACAGGGGGAGAGACCCAGTACTTC. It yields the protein CASSLNYRTGGETQYF.

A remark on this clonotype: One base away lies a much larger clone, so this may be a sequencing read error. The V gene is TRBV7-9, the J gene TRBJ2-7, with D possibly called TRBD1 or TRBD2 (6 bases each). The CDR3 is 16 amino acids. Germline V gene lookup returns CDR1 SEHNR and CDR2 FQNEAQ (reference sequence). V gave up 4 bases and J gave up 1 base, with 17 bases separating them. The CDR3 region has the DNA TGTGCCAGCAGCTCTGGTAGCCGGGGGCCATCCTACGAGCAGTACTTC. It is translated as CASSSGSRGPSYEQYF.

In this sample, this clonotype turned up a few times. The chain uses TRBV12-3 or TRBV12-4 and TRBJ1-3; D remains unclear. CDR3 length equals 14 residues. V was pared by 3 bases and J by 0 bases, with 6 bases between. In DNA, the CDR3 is TGTGCCAGCAGTTTCACCCTCTCTGGAAACACCATATATTTT. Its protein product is CASSFTLSGNTIYF.

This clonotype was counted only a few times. CDR3 coding DNA: TGCAGTGCTAGAAAGACAGGTTTCTCCTACGAGCAGTACTTC. Residues: CSARKTGFSYEQYF. The chain links TRBV20-1 to TRBJ2-7; perhaps TRBD1 as D (6 bases). Germline CDR1 DFQATT, CDR2 SNEGSKA (reference sequence). Trimming took 2 bases from V and 0 from J, leaving 11 bases between them. The CDR3 covers 14 residues.

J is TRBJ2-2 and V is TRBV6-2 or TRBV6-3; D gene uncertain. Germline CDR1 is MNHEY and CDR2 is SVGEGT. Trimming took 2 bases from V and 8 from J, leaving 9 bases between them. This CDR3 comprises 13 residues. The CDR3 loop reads CASSYIRVGELFF. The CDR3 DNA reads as TGTGCCAGCAGTTACATTAGGGTGGGGGAGCTGTTTTTT.

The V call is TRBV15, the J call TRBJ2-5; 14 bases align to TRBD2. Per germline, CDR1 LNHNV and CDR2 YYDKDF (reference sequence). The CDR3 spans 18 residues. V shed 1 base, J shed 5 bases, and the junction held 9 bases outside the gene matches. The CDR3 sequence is CATSRARGTSGSIETQYF. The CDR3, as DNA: TGTGCCACCAGCAGAGCCCGGGGGACTAGCGGGAGTATCGAGACCCAGTACTTC.

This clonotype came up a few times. CDR3 residues: CSAQRKNTEAFF. The CDR3 nucleotides are TGCAGTGCTCAACGCAAGAACACTGAAGCTTTCTTT. V gene TRBV20-1 combines with J gene TRBJ1-1; no definite D call. Germline-derived CDR1 and CDR2 are DFQATT and SNEGSKA (reference sequence). The CDR3 is made up of 12 amino acids. V lost 5 bases to trimming and J lost 1 base, with 8 bases between them.

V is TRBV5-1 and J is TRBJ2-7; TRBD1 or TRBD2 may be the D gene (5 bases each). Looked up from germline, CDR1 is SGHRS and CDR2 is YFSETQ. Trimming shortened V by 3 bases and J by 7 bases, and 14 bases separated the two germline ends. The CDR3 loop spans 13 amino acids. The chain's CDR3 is CASSSPGRGEQYF. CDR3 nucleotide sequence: TGCGCCAGCAGCTCCCCGGGGCGCGGGGAGCAGTACTTC.

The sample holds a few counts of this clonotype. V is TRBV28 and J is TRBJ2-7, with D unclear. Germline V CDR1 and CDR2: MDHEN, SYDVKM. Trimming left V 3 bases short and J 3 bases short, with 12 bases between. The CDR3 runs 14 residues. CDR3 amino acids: CASSFRGVSYEQYF. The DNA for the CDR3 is TGTGCCAGCAGTTTTCGTGGAGTCAGCTACGAGCAGTACTTC.

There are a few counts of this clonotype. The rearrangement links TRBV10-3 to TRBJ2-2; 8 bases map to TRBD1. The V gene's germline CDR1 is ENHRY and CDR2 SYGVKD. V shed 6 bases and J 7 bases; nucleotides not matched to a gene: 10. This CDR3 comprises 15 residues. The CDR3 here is CAISRDRGAGGELFF. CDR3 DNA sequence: TGTGCCATCAGCCGTGACAGGGGCGCTGGCGGGGAGCTGTTTTTT.

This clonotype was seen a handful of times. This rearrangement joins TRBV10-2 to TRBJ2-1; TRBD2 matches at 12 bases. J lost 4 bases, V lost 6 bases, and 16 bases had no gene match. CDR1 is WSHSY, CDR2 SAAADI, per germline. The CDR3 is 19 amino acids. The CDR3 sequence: CASRAAWLTSGRGYNEQFF. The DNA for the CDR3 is TGCGCCAGCAGGGCCGCCTGGCTGACTAGCGGGAGAGGGTACAATGAGCAGTTCTTC.

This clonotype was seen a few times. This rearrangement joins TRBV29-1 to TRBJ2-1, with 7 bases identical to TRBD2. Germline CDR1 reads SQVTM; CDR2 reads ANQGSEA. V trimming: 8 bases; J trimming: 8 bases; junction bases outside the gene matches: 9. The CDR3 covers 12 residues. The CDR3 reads CSLTGGTHEQFF. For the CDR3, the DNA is TGCAGCTTGACGGGGGGTACCCATGAGCAGTTCTTC.

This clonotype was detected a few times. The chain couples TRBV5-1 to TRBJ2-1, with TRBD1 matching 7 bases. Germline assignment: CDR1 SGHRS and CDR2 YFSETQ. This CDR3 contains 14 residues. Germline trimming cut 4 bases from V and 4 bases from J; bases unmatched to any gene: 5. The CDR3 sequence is CASSTGQMYNEQFF. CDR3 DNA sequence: TGCGCCAGCAGCACGGGACAGATGTACAATGAGCAGTTCTTC.

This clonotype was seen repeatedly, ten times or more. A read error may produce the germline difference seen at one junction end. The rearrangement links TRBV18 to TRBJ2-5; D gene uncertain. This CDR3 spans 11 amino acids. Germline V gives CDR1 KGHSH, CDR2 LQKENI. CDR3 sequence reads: CASSDQETQYF. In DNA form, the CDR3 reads TGCGCCAGCAGCGACCAAGAGACCCAGTACTTC.

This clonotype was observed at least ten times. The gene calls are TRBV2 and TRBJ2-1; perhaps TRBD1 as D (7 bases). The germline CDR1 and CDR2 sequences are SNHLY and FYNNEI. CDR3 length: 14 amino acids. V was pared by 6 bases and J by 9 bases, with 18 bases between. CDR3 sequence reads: CASSVPLQGGEQFF. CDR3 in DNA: TGTGCCAGCAGCGTCCCACTGCAGGGGGGTGAGCAGTTCTTC.

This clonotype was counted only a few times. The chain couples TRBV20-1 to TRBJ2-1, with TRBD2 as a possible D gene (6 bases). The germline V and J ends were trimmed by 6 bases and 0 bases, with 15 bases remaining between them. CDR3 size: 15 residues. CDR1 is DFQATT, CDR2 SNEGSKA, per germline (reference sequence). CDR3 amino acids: CSATVGRDSYNEQFF. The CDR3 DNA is TGCAGTGCCACGGTTGGGCGGGACTCCTACAATGAGCAGTTCTTC.

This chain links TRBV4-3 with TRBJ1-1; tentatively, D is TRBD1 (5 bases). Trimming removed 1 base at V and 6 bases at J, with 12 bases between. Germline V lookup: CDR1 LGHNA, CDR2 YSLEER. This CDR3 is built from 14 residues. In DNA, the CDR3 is TGCGCCAGCAGCCAAGGGACGGGGACGGCTGAAGCTTTCTTT. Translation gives CASSQGTGTAEAFF.

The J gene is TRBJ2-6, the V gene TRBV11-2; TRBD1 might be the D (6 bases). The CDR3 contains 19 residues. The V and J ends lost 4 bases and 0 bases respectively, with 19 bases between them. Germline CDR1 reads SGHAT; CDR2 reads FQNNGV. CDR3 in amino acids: CASSSGQIFTYSGANVLTF. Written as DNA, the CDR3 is TGTGCCAGCAGCTCCGGACAGATCTTCACCTACTCTGGGGCCAACGTCCTGACTTTC.

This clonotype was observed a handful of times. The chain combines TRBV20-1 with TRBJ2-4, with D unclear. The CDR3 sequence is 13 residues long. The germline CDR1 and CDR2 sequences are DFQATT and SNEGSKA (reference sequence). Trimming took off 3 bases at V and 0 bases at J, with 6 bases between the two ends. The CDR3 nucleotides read TGCAGTGCTAGTGACCTAGCCAAAAACATTCAGTACTTC. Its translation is CSASDLAKNIQYF.

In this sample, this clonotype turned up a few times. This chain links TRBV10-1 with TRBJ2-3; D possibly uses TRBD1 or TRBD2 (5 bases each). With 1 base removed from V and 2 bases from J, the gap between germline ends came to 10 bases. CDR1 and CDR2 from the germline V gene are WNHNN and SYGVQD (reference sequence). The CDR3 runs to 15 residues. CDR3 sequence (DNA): TGCGCCAGCAGTGAGTGGGACCAGAACACAGATACGCAGTATTTT. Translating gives CASSEWDQNTDTQYF.

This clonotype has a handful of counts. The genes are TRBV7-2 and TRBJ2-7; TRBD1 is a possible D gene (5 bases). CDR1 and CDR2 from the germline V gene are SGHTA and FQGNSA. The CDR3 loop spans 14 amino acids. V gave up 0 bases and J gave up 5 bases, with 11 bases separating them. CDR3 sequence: CASSLASGFHEQYF. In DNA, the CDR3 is TGTGCCAGCAGCTTAGCGTCAGGGTTCCACGAGCAGTACTTC.

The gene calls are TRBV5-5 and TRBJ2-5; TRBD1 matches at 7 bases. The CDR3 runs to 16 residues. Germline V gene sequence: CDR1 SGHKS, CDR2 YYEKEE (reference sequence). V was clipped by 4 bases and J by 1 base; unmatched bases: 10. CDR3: CASSALDRRTQETQYF. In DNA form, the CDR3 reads TGTGCCAGCAGCGCTCTGGACAGGCGAACCCAAGAGACCCAGTACTTC. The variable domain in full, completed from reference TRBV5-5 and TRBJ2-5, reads DAGVTQSPTHLIKTRGQQVTLRCSPISGHKSVSWYQQVLGQGPQFIFQYYEKEERGRGNFPDRFSARQFPNYSSELNVNALLLGDSALYLCASSALDRRTQETQYFGPGTRLLVL.

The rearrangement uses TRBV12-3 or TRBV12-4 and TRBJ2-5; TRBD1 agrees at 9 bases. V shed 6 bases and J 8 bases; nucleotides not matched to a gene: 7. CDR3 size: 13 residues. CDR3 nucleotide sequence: TGTGCCAGCAGCCTCGGACAGGGGCGTACCCAGTACTTC. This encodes CASSLGQGRTQYF.